A selection of T cell receptor beta chains follows, all from one sample in a study of beta chain features in type 1 diabetes. The data were produced by immunoSEQ multiplex PCR, yet TCRdb's version contains in-frame clones alone and is incomplete. The sample lists about 370,000 clones; around a tenth were seen once. The sequencing input was central memory CD4+ T cells from blood. The source of these receptors is a man aged 30 to 45 with type 1 diabetes. Each CDR3 is given with its conserved first and last residue. The D gene is left open where the match is weak. Clone sizes are given selectively: once, few, many, or a class where the clone is expanded.

13	TRBV18	few	NA	TRBJ1-3	TGTGCCAGCTCGCGGGACTCTGGAAACACCATATATTTT	CASSRDSGNTIYF
14	TRBV9	NA	TRBD1	TRBJ1-5	TGTGCCAGCAGCTTAGGACAGGGTAATCAGCCCCAGCATTTT	CASSLGQGNQPQHF
15	TRBV9	few	TRBD1	TRBJ1-2	TGTGCCAGCAGCGTAGCTCAGGGACAGAACTATGGCTACACCTTC	CASSVAQGQNYGYTF
13	TRBV5-1	few	NA	TRBJ1-2	TGCGCCAGCAGTAGAGTTGGAGGGAATGGCTACACCTTC	CASSRVGGNGYTF
16	TRBV28	few	NA	TRBJ1-2	TGTGCCAGCCACCATATCGTCGGGGGGGCCTCCTATGGCTACACCTTC	CASHHIVGGASYGYTF
14	TRBV2	many	NA	TRBJ2-6	TGTGCCACCGCCGACAGAACTGGGGCCAACGTCCTGACTTTC	CATADRTGANVLTF
14	TRBV9	NA	NA	TRBJ2-5	TGTGCCAGCAGCGTAGGGGGTAGCGGATGGACCCAGTACTTC	CASSVGGSGWTQYF
14	TRBV7-2	few	TRBD2	TRBJ2-3	TGTGCCAGCAGCCCGGGACTAGCCACAGATACGCAGTATTTT	CASSPGLATDTQYF
15	TRBV7-2	NA	NA	TRBJ2-3	TGTGCCAGCAGCTTTGGGGGGCCGACCACAGATACGCAGTATTTT	CASSFGGPTTDTQYF
16	TRBV4-1	NA	NA	TRBJ1-4	TGCGCCAGCAGCCAAGATTTATCCAGGGTTAATGAAAAACTGTTTTTT	CASSQDLSRVNEKLFF
17	TRBV28	NA	TRBD2	TRBJ2-1	TGTGCCAGCAGTTTTAGGGGACTAGCGGGACGATACAATGAGCAGTTCTTC	CASSFRGLAGRYNEQFF
16	TRBV7-9	few	NA	TRBJ2-3	TGTGCCAGCAGCTTATATAGGGAAATGGAGGGAGATACGCAGTATTTT	CASSLYREMEGDTQYF
14	TRBV9	few	NA	TRBJ2-3	TGTGCCAGCAGCGTAGTTCAGAACACAGATACGCAGTATTTT	CASSVVQNTDTQYF
19	TRBV6-1	once	TRBD2	TRBJ2-3	TGTGCCAGCAGTGCCTACCAACCGGGACTAGCGGGAGTCGCAGATACGCAGTATTTT	CASSAYQPGLAGVADTQYF
15	TRBV5-1	NA	TRBD2	TRBJ2-7	TGCGCCAGCACCTTCCTAGCGGGAGTGGACTATGAGCAGTACTTC	CASTFLAGVDYEQYF
14	TRBV2	NA	TRBD1	TRBJ2-5	TGTGCCAGCAGGCTACAGGGGGCAAAAGAGACCCAGTACTTC	CASRLQGAKETQYF
15	TRBV5-1	few	NA	TRBJ2-5	TGCGCCAGCAGCGAGCAAACCGGGATCCAAGAGACCCAGTACTTC	CASSEQTGIQETQYF
14	TRBV9	NA	NA	TRBJ2-1	TGTGCCAGCAGTGTTAGCAGAGCCTACAATGAGCAGTTCTTC	CASSVSRAYNEQFF
14	TRBV27	NA	NA	TRBJ2-7	TGTGCCAGCAGTTTAGGCAGGAACTCCTACGAGCAGTACTTC	CASSLGRNSYEQYF
17	TRBV27	NA	TRBD2	TRBJ2-1	TGTGCCAGCAGTGGGGTTATAACTAGCGGGAGGGCTCATGAGCAGTTCTTC	CASSGVITSGRAHEQFF
13	TRBV30	NA	NA	TRBJ1-3	TGTGCCTGGAGTGTACGGGCCGGAAACACCATATATTTT	CAWSVRAGNTIYF
12	TRBV30	few	NA	TRBJ1-1	TGTGCCTGGAGTAAAGGGTCCACTGAAGCTTTCTTT	CAWSKGSTEAFF
15	TRBV5-4	NA	NA	TRBJ1-2	TGTGCCAGCAGCTTGTCCACCTTTGCTTCATATGGCTACACCTTC	CASSLSTFASYGYTF
14	TRBV6-1	NA	NA	TRBJ1-6	TGTGCCAGCAGTGAAGACGGACAGTGGGGCGCCCTCCACTTT	CASSEDGQWGALHF
13	TRBV6-5	few	NA	TRBJ2-1	TGTGCCATCAGACAAGGTATCGGGAATGAGCAGTTCTTC	CAIRQGIGNEQFF
14	TRBV25-1	NA	TRBD1	TRBJ2-7	TGTGCCAGCAGTGAATCACAGACAGGGTACGAGCAGTACTTC	CASSESQTGYEQYF
15	TRBV29-1	NA	TRBD2	TRBJ2-5	TGCAGCGTTGAAGAACTAGCGGGATCCCAAGAGACCCAGTACTTC	CSVEELAGSQETQYF
13	TRBV5-6	many	NA	TRBJ1-2	TGTGCCAGCAGCCAACGAGGGAACTATGGCTACACCTTC	CASSQRGNYGYTF
14	TRBV19	NA	TRBD1	TRBJ1-5	TGTGCCAGTAGTTGGACAGGGGGCTATCAGCCCCAGCATTTT	CASSWTGGYQPQHF
15	TRBV11-2	NA	TRBD2	TRBJ2-7	TGTGCCAGCAGCCCAACTAGCGGGTGGGGCTACGAGCAGTACTTC	CASSPTSGWGYEQYF
18	TRBV9	few	TRBD1	TRBJ1-2	TGTGCCAGCAGCGACCCTCGCGTCGGGGGACAGGGGTCCTATGGCTACACCTTC	CASSDPRVGGQGSYGYTF
11	TRBV18	few	NA	TRBJ2-7	TGTGCCAGCTCGCCGACTGCCGAGCAGTACTTC	CASSPTAEQYF
12	TRBV29-1	NA	NA	TRBJ2-7	TGCAGCGTTGAACGGTATGGGTCCGAGCAGTACTTC	CSVERYGSEQYF
16	TRBV9	NA	NA	TRBJ2-7	TGTGCCAGCAGCGTAGGGGCCGGGGGCGCTCCCTACGAGCAGTACTTC	CASSVGAGGAPYEQYF
14	TRBV27	NA	TRBD1	TRBJ1-2	TGTGCCAGCAGTTCCGACAGGGTCGCCTATGGCTACACCTTC	CASSSDRVAYGYTF
14	TRBV7-2	NA	NA	TRBJ2-1	TGTGCCAGCAGCCTCGTCAATGGAGCTAATGAGCAGTTCTTC	CASSLVNGANEQFF
14	TRBV18	many	NA	TRBJ2-5	TGTGCCAGCTCAGGCTCAGCTACGGTAGAGACCCAGTACTTC	CASSGSATVETQYF
14	TRBV28	few	TRBD2	TRBJ2-7	TGTGCCAGCAGTTTACCTAGCGGGAGTGACGAGCAGTACTTC	CASSLPSGSDEQYF
13	TRBV7-6	many	TRBD1	TRBJ1-1	TGTGCCAGCAGCCACGGACAGGGCGCTGAAGCTTTCTTT	CASSHGQGAEAFF
12	TRBV7-2	NA	NA	TRBJ2-7	TGTGCCAGCTTGGAATTTGGACAGGAGCAGTACTTC	CASLEFGQEQYF
13	TRBV6-5	NA	TRBD1	TRBJ2-7	TGTGCCAGCAGGCGCCCAGGGGGTTACGAGCAGTACTTC	CASRRPGGYEQYF
14	TRBV28	NA	TRBD1	TRBJ1-1	TGTGCCAGCAGGCCTGGACAGGCAAACACTGAAGCTTTCTTT	CASRPGQANTEAFF
13	TRBV5-1	NA	TRBD1	TRBJ2-1	TGCGCCAGCACCCGGGACAGGGAGGGTGAGCAGTTCTTC	CASTRDREGEQFF
12	TRBV5-1	NA	NA	TRBJ2-5	TGCGCCAGCAGCTTGGATGCGGAGACCCAGTACTTC	CASSLDAETQYF
15	TRBV7-2	few	NA	TRBJ2-7	TGTGCCAGCAGCTTAAATCGACAGGCTACCTACGAGCAGTACTTC	CASSLNRQATYEQYF
14	TRBV5-1	NA	NA	TRBJ2-1	TGCGCCAGCAGCTTGGGGGAACCTCACAATGAGCAGTTCTTC	CASSLGEPHNEQFF
16	TRBV19	NA	TRBD1	TRBJ1-2	TGTGCCAGTAGTATTCGTCCCGGGACAGGGAAATATGGCTACACCTTC	CASSIRPGTGKYGYTF
15	TRBV18	few	TRBD2	TRBJ2-7	TGTGCCAGCTCAACCGGGGGGGACTTGTCCTACGAGCAGTACTTC	CASSTGGDLSYEQYF
16	TRBV27	few	TRBD2	TRBJ2-1	TGTGCCAGCAGACACCGCGGGGCTAGCGGGATCAATGAGCAGTTCTTC	CASRHRGASGINEQFF
15	TRBV19	NA	NA	TRBJ2-1	TGTGCCAGTAGTATAGGGCGGGGGCTTTACAATGAGCAGTTCTTC	CASSIGRGLYNEQFF
15	TRBV6-5	few	NA	TRBJ2-4	TGTGCCAGCAGTTACTCGACAGGTGAACAAAACATTCAGTACTTC	CASSYSTGEQNIQYF
15	TRBV7-2	NA	NA	TRBJ2-7	TGTGCCAGCAGCTTAGGAGTAGCTGTGGGGTACGAGCAGTACTTC	CASSLGVAVGYEQYF
14	TRBV5-4	few	NA	TRBJ1-2	TGTGCCAGCAGTGTACTCGAACTGACCTATGGCTACACCTTC	CASSVLELTYGYTF
14	TRBV7-9	few	NA	TRBJ1-5	TGCGCCAGCAGCCAGTCACAGGTGGATCAGCCCCAGCATTTT	CASSQSQVDQPQHF
14	TRBV6-6	few	NA	TRBJ2-2	TGTGCCAGCAGTCTCGGGTCGAACACCGGGGAGCTGTTTTTT	CASSLGSNTGELFF